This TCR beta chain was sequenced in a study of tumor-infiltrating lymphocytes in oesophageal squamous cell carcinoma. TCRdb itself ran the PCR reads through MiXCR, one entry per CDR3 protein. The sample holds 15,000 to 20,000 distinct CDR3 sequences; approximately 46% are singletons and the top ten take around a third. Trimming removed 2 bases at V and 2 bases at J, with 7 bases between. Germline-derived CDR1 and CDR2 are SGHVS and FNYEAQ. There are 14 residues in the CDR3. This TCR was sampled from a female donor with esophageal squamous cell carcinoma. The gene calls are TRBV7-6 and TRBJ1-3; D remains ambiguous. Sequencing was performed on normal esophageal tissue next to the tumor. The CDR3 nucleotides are TGTGCCAGCAGCTTATCTACGACTGGAAACACCATATATTTT. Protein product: CASSLSTTGNTIYF. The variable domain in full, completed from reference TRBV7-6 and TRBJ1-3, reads GAGVSQSPRYKVTKRGQDVALRCDPISGHVSLYWYRQALGQGPEFLTYFNYEAQQDKSGLPNDRFSAERPEGSISTLTIQRTEQRDSAMYRCASSLSTTGNTIYFGEGSWLTVV.